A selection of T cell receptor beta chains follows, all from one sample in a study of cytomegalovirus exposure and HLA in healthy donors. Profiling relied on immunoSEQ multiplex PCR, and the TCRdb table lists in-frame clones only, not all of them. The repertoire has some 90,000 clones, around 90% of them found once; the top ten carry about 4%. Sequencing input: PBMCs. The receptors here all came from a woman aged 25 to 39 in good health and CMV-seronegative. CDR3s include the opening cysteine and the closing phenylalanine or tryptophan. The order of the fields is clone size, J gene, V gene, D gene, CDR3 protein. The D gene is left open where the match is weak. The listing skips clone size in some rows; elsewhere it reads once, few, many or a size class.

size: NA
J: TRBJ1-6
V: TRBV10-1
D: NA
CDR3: CASRAEDKNSPLHF

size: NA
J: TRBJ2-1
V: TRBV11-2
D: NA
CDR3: CASSRGYNEQFF

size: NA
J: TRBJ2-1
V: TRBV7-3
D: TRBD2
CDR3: CASSLIGLAEQGQFF

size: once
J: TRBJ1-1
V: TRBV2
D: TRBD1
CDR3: CASRANRGLNTEAFF

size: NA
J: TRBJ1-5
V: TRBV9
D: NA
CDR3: CASGSGELGNQPQHF

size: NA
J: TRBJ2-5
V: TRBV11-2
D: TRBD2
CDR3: CASSGGTSGSTGVGTQYF

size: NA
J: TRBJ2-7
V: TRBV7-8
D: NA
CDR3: CASITGTPFGEQYF

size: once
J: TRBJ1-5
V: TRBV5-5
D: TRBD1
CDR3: CASSLGTGARFHF

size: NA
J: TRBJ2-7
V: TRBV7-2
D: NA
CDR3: CASSLVSGYEQYF

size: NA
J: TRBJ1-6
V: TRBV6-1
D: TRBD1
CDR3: CASSTLGTGSSPLHF

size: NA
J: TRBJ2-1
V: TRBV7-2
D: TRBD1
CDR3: CASSLVPSGGYNEQFF

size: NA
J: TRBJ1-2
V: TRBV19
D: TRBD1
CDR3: CASSEGTGKYGYTF

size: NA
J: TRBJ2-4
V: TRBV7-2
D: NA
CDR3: CASGSHGAKNIQYF

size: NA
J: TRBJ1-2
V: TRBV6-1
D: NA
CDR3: CASSDHRDAAYGYTF

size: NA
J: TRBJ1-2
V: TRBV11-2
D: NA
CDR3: CASSFNTGSSYGYTF

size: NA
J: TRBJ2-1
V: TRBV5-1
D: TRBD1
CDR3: CASSLQKGQTYNEQFF

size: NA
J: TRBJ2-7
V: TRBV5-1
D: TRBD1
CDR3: CASSWRQGAREQYF

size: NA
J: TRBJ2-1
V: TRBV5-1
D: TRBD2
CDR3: CASSFGSGVYNEQFF

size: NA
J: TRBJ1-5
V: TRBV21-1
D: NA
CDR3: CASIKPPQNQPQHF

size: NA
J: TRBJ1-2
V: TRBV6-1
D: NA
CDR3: CASSETGGYGYTF

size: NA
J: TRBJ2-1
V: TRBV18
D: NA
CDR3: CASSPGGYEQFF

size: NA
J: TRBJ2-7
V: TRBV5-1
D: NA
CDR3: CASSLVAGSYEQYF

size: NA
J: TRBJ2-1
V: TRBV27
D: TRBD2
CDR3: CASSLSGSSYNEQFF

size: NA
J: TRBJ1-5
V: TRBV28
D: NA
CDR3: CASRPGTSPGQPQHF

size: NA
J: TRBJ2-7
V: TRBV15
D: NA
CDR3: CATSRDMGGGHEQYF

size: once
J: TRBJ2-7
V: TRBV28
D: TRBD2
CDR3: CASLGSGGTSYEQYF

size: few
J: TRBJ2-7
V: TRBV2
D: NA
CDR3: CASSVALGTTYEQYF

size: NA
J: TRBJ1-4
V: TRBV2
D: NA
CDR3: CASSVRGAQKLFF

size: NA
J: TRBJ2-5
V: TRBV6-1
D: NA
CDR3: CASSRRGETQYF

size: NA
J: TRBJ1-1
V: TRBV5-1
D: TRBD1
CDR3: CASSIGPTGGDLTEAFF